This T cell receptor beta chain was observed in a study of T cells after yellow fever vaccination. In making TCR cDNA, 5'RACE template switching added a universal primer site and UMIs to it. TCRdb processed the 5' RACE reads anew with MiXCR; each CDR3 protein has one entry. Of nearly 70,000 distinct CDR3 sequences in the sample, less than 8.5% were seen once. This clonotype was recorded a few times. J gave up 0 bases and V 4 bases, and 8 bases lay outside the gene matches. CDR3 length: 17 residues. Germline CDR1 SGHAT, CDR2 FQDESV (reference sequence). The material was CD8+ T cells sorted from PBMCs, obtained about 41 days after the first yellow fever vaccination. This TCR derives from a man younger than 35 who received the YFV17D yellow fever vaccine. The V gene is TRBV11-1, the J gene TRBJ2-5, with TRBD2 matching 10 bases. Here the CDR3 DNA reads TGTGCCAGCAGCTCCACTATTAGCGGGGGGTACCAAGAGACCCAGTACTTC. This sequence encodes CASSSTISGGYQETQYF.